This T cell receptor beta chain was sequenced for a study of shared clonotypes between healthy human individuals. Overall study context: Participating donors consisted of a couple of women and a few men aged 18 to 49. Every donor yielded three CD4 naive, three CD4 memory, two CD8 naive and one CD8 memory plate.

Running of the assay took place at deep level. When replicate PCRs were run on sorted subsets, they used about 200 ng DNA, around 33,000 T cell genomes. Generated by immunoSEQ multiplex PCR, the TCRdb table keeps only in-frame clones and is missing some. Of 2 million to 3 million clones detected, roughly 93% appear once; the ten largest clones hold approximately 0.37%. Per germline, CDR1 KGHSH and CDR2 LQKENI. After removal of 2 bases from V and 0 bases from J, the junction contained 5 bases not matched to a gene. The CDR3 has 19 residues. The sequence was obtained from a young man in good health. Some clones in this sample may be carry-over from other donors' samples. Sample: naive CD4+ T cells from PBMCs. As to subset: CD45RA+ positively selected. V is TRBV18 and J is TRBJ2-1; 15 nucleotides align to TRBD2. This CDR3 reads CASSPRTSGRGGSYNEQFF. CDR3 sequence (DNA): TGTGCCAGCTCACCAAGGACTAGCGGGAGGGGCGGCTCCTACAATGAGCAGTTCTTC.